The next 2 T cell receptor beta chains were all read from a single sample in a study of blood T cell repertoires in COVID-19. Assay used: immunoSEQ multiplex PCR; TCRdb lists only in-frame clones, some missing. The repertoire includes some 25,000 clones, about 85% of them detected once, and about 53% sits in the top ten. Sequences were obtained from peripheral blood. The source of these receptors is a man aged 50 or older with active or convalescent COVID-19.

The table lists this clone with a count of one. The chain uses TRBV30 and TRBJ2-7, with a tentative D call TRBD2 (6 bases). In germline, CDR1 is GTSNPN, CDR2 SVGIG (reference sequence). The V end lost 0 bases, the J end lost 5 bases, and 11 bases lay between the germline ends. This CDR3 is built from 13 residues. This CDR3 reads CAWSVLGGDEQYF. Written as DNA, the CDR3 is TGTGCCTGGAGTGTACTAGGAGGGGACGAGCAGTACTTC.

This clone appeared a few times. The genes are TRBV6-5 and TRBJ2-2; D unresolved. The CDR3 runs to 13 residues. Between the trimmed V and J ends, which lost 4 bases and 5 bases, there was a span of 8 bases. Per germline, CDR1 MNHEY and CDR2 SVGAGI. The CDR3 loop is CASSSHSTGELFF. The CDR3 DNA is TGTGCCAGCAGTTCCCACAGTACCGGGGAGCTGTTTTTT.